Below, 12 T cell receptor beta chains from the same sample are listed, as sequenced in a study of T-cell memory formation after mild COVID-19. TCRdb called the 5' RACE reads again in MiXCR, with one record for every CDR3 protein. This repertoire shows some 600,000 distinct CDR3 sequences, 15% to 20% found once; its top ten account for about 8.1%. The material sequenced was PBMCs or a T cell subset sorted from them (not recorded which). The receptors here all came from an adult woman who had mild COVID-19 (a few samples of this study predate the infection). Cell type and time point are not known.

The table lists this clonotype with a few counts. The CDR3 DNA reads as TGTGCCAGCAGCTTTCGAGGAACAACCAATCAGCCCCAGCATTTT. Protein: CASSFRGTTNQPQHF. The V call is TRBV7-2, the J call TRBJ1-5; no clear D gene. There are 15 residues in the CDR3. Per germline, CDR1 SGHTA and CDR2 FQGNSA. Trimming took 3 bases from V and 3 from J, leaving 12 bases between them. The variable domain in full, with the rest retrieved from reference TRBV7-2 and TRBJ1-5, is GAGVSQSPSNKVTEKGKDVELRCDPISGHTALYWYRQSLGQGLEFLIYFQGNSAPDKSGLPSDRFSAERTGGSVSTLTIQRTQQEDSAVYLCASSFRGTTNQPQHFGDGTRLSIL.

The chain carries TRBV23-1 and TRBJ2-7; 9 nucleotides align to TRBD1. TRBV23-1 is designated an ORF whose function remains uncertain. Trimming cost V 2 bases and J 4 bases; bases outside gene matches: 3. CDR3 length: 14 residues. This CDR3 is CASSQTGQGYEQYF. CDR3 DNA: TGCGCCAGCAGTCAAACCGGACAGGGGTACGAGCAGTACTTC.

The CDR3 spells CASSTESVMNTEAFF. The CDR3 region has the DNA TGTGCCAGCAGCACAGAGAGTGTCATGAACACTGAAGCTTTCTTT. J is TRBJ1-1 and V is TRBV9; D call uncertain. Germline V CDR1 and CDR2: SGDLS, YYNGEE. V lost 4 bases to trimming and J lost 0 bases, with 13 bases between them. This CDR3 comprises 15 residues.

This clonotype was recorded a few times. The rearrangement links TRBV12-3 or TRBV12-4 to TRBJ1-2; TRBD1 matches at 7 bases. J lost 4 bases, V lost 7 bases, and 9 bases had no gene match. This CDR3 has 14 residues. CDR3 bases: TGTGCCAGCATAAAAGGACAGGCCGGCTATGGCTACACCTTC. Translation gives CASIKGQAGYGYTF.

This clonotype has a count of ten or more. The genes are TRBV7-8 and TRBJ2-2; D possibly corresponds to TRBD1 (6 bases). The V end lost 3 bases, the J end lost 3 bases, and 14 bases lay between the germline ends. The CDR3 totals 16 residues. Germline V lookup: CDR1 SGHVS, CDR2 FQNEAQ. The CDR3, as DNA: TGTGCCAGCAGCTTTACAGGGAGTTTGGACACCGGGGAGCTGTTTTTT. It is translated as CASSFTGSLDTGELFF.

This clonotype was counted between two and nine times. The V and J genes are TRBV7-8 and TRBJ1-2, with TRBD1 as a possible D gene (6 bases). V lost 0 bases, J lost 4 bases, and 18 bases lay in between. CDR1 SGHVS and CDR2 FQNEAQ come from the germline V gene. The CDR3 covers 17 residues. The chain's CDR3 is CASSLALGRGLLYGYTF. In nucleotides, the CDR3 is TGTGCCAGCAGCTTAGCGCTAGGCCGGGGGCTCCTCTATGGCTACACCTTC.

The rearrangement uses TRBV27 and TRBJ2-7; TRBD1 is a possible D gene (5 bases). V lost 0 bases and J 6 bases, leaving 21 bases between the germline ends. Germline-derived CDR1 and CDR2 are MNHEY and SMNVEV (reference sequence). This CDR3 contains 17 residues. The CDR3 loop reads CASSLSWGSKVDLEQYF. For the CDR3, the DNA is TGTGCCAGCAGTTTATCTTGGGGCAGCAAGGTGGATCTCGAGCAGTACTTC.

This clonotype has more than one count but fewer than ten. This chain connects TRBV29-1 to TRBJ2-1, with D perhaps TRBD2 (5 bases). The CDR3 is 15 residues long. V was clipped by 1 base and J by 3 bases, with 13 bases between them. Germline lookup yields CDR1 SQVTM and CDR2 ANQGSEA. The CDR3 protein is CSVEGQSGFYNEQFF. The CDR3 DNA reads TGCAGCGTTGAAGGGCAGAGCGGATTCTACAATGAGCAGTTCTTC.

This clonotype was observed a few times. This chain links TRBV20-1 with TRBJ2-1; 16 bases fit TRBD2. The V gene's germline CDR1 is DFQATT and CDR2 SNEGSKA (reference sequence). The V segment lost 2 bases and the J segment 10 bases; nucleotides outside the gene matches: 8. This CDR3 has 16 amino acids. CDR3 residues: CSARTPGLAGGREQFF. CDR3 bases: TGCAGTGCTAGAACCCCGGGACTAGCGGGGGGGCGGGAGCAGTTCTTC.

The chain uses TRBV29-1 and TRBJ2-1; no definite D call. V lost 2 bases and J 7 bases, leaving 12 bases between the germline ends. The germline CDR1 and CDR2 sequences are SQVTM and ANQGSEA. CDR3 length equals 13 residues. The CDR3 bases are TGCAGCGTTGAACAGTTCTTAGGTAATGAGCAGTTCTTC. It yields the protein CSVEQFLGNEQFF.

This sequence joins TRBV20-1 and TRBJ2-3; TRBD1 matches 7 bases. Germline V gives CDR1 DFQATT, CDR2 SNEGSKA (reference sequence). The trim removed 4 bases at V and 2 bases at J, leaving 6 bases unmatched. There are 14 residues in the CDR3. CDR3 loop: CSATTGLHTDTQYF. The DNA for the CDR3 is TGCAGTGCTACGACAGGGTTGCACACAGATACGCAGTATTTT.

This clonotype was seen a handful of times. The chain has TRBV5-5 and TRBJ1-3; D may be TRBD1 (5 bases). This CDR3 has 15 amino acids. Trimming stripped 1 base from V and 4 bases from J, with 12 bases between. The germline V gene encodes CDR1 SGHKS and CDR2 YYEKEE (reference sequence). Here the CDR3 reads CASSLQGVRGNTIYF. In DNA form, the CDR3 reads TGTGCCAGCAGCTTGCAGGGAGTGAGAGGAAACACCATATATTTT.